Listed below are T cell receptor beta chains from one sample, sequenced in a study of human T cells and chemical hapten exposure. TCRdb itself ran the reads through MiXCR, one entry per CDR3 protein. This sample has more than 100,000 distinct CDR3 sequences, with less than 10% found just once. Input material: whole blood. These receptors were obtained from a human donor in good health. Some clones in this sample may be carry-over from other donors' samples. CDR3s include the opening cysteine and the closing phenylalanine or tryptophan. Clone sizes are given selectively: once, few, many, or a class where the clone is expanded.

>TRBV6-2/TRBV6-3|.|TRBJ1-1
CASSYSRAGGRTEAFF
>TRBV27|.|TRBJ2-3
CASKTSGSTDTQYF
>TRBV4-3|.|TRBJ1-1
CASSQDQGYTEAFF
>TRBV6-4|.|TRBJ2-5
CASSDSWAWALQETQYF
>TRBV4-3|many|TRBJ1-5
CASSQAQGKDQPQHF
>TRBV30|many|TRBJ1-5
CAWSSETSNQPQHF
>TRBV6-5|many|TRBJ1-1
CASSPQGLEAFF
>TRBV18|.|TRBJ2-7
CASSPDKDLEQYF
>TRBV5-1|many|TRBJ2-7
CASSPSGQASEQYF
>TRBV28|.|TRBJ2-1
CASSAGLAEQFF
>TRBV5-1|many|TRBJ2-1
CASSLAIQNEQFF
>TRBV6-5|many|TRBJ1-1
CASSYQGQANTEAFF
>TRBV25-1|.|TRBJ1-2
CASSESNRGRYGYTF
>TRBV4-3|.|TRBJ1-3
CASSQVQDRVGGNTIYF
>TRBV5-1|.|TRBJ1-6
CASSLAQGQGRSPLHF
>TRBV5-1|few|TRBJ1-6
CASSLTGWNSPLHF
>TRBV13|few|TRBJ1-2
CASSLTGRYGYTF
>TRBV19|.|TRBJ1-5
CASRSPGDSNQPQHF
>TRBV15|few|TRBJ2-1
CATSRDRGSSYNEQFF
>TRBV7-2|many|TRBJ1-2
CASSLASDRGYGYTF
>TRBV10-3|few|TRBJ2-3
CAISGGQGSSTDTQYF
>TRBV6-6|.|TRBJ1-4
CASSYRGAGEKLFF
>TRBV27|.|TRBJ2-3
CASSPRGRADTQYF
>TRBV5-1|few|TRBJ2-5
CASRVGGPRQETQYF
>TRBV10-1|many|TRBJ1-1
CASSVGQVNTEAFF
>TRBV27|many|TRBJ1-5
CASSFSADNQPQHF
>TRBV20-1|few|TRBJ2-7
CSASWDSSYEQYF
>TRBV7-9|.|TRBJ2-7
CASSSGTGKLFYEQYF
>TRBV6-5|.|TRBJ2-7
CASSYRGLADTYEQYF
>TRBV11-2|many|TRBJ1-1
CASSLYEGYTEAFF
>TRBV13|.|TRBJ1-2
CPSSLGSRNYGYTF
>TRBV6-5|few|TRBJ2-1
CASSYSTGGSDEQFF
>TRBV6-2/TRBV6-3|.|TRBJ2-1
CASSYSATSGSSSYNEQFF
>TRBV5-1|few|TRBJ2-5
CASSPGQGDETQYF
>TRBV9|many|TRBJ1-1
CASSPSTSMNTEAFF
>TRBV29-1|.|TRBJ2-3
CSARAGLSRTDTQYF
>TRBV29-1|.|TRBJ2-1
CSVVVRGAYNEQFF
>TRBV5-6|.|TRBJ2-3
CASSLEGQGRRTDTQYF
>TRBV12-3/TRBV12-4|.|TRBJ2-7
CASSLGGGAAYEQYF
>TRBV19|few|TRBJ2-3
CAAREPSTDTQYF
>TRBV11-2|.|TRBJ2-1
CASSFNPSSYNEQFF
>TRBV5-1|many|TRBJ1-1
CASSRRTGGAVNTEAFF
>TRBV2|.|TRBJ1-5
CASTERGDSNQPQHF
>TRBV29-1|many|TRBJ1-1
CSVDGRLNTEAFF
>TRBV20-1|few|TRBJ1-6
CSAAAPRGGSALHF
>TRBV5-4|.|TRBJ2-7
CASSYDGPYEQYF
>TRBV6-2/TRBV6-3|many|TRBJ2-1
CASSYPGLAGVEQFF
>TRBV29-1|few|TRBJ2-3
CSEGKDTQYF
>TRBV15|.|TRBJ2-7
CATSKYPERYEQYF
>TRBV5-1|.|TRBJ1-6
CASSLTGLGSPLHF
>TRBV4-3|many|TRBJ2-5
CASSQEDNSQETQYF
>TRBV5-6|.|TRBJ1-4
CASSSDPPEKLFF
>TRBV27|.|TRBJ2-5
CASSFLDRRETQYF
>TRBV20-1|few|TRBJ2-7
CSARDRARDYEQYF
>TRBV14|many|TRBJ1-4
CASSRQGTNEKLFF
>TRBV29-1|few|TRBJ2-1
CSVEASGSPHNEQFF
>TRBV7-9|few|TRBJ2-7
CASSPWGQGGYEQYF
>TRBV29-1|few|TRBJ2-7
CSAIHTGENYEQYF
>TRBV20-1|many|TRBJ1-1
CSATGPNTEAFF